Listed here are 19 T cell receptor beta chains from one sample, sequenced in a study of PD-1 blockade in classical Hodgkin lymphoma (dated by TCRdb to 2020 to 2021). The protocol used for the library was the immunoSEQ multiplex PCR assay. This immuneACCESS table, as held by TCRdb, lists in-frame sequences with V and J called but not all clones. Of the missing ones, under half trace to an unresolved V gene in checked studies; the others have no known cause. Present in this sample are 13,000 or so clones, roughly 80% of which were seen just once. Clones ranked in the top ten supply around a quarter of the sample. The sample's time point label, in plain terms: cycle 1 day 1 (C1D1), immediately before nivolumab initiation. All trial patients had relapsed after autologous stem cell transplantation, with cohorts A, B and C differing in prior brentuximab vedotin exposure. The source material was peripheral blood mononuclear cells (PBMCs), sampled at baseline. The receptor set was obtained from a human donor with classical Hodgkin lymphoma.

For the CDR3, the DNA is TGTGCCAGCAGTGAATCCTCTCTCGGGGCCAACGTCCTGACTTTC. Amino acids: CASSESSLGANVLTF. This chain joins TRBV25-1 and TRBJ2-6; D uncertain. The CDR3 extends over 15 amino acids. CDR1 is MGHDK and CDR2 is SYGVNS in the germline V gene. The ends were cut back, 1 base at V and 4 bases at J, with 8 bases in the middle.

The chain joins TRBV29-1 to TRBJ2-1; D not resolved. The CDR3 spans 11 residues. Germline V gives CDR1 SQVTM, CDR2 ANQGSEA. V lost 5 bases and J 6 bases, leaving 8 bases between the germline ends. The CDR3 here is CSVNKLNEQFF. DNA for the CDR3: TGCAGCGTTAACAAGCTCAATGAGCAGTTCTTC.

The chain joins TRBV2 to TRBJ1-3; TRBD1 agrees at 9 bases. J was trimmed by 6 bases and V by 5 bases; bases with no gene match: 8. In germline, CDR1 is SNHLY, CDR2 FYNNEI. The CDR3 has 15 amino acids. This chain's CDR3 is CASSLPGQGSNTIYF. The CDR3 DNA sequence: TGTGCCAGCAGTCTACCGGGACAGGGTTCAAACACCATATATTTT.

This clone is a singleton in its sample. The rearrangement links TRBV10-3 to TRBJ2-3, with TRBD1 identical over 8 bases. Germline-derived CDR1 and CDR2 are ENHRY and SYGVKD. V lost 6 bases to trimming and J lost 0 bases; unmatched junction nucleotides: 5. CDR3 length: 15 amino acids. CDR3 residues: CAIRKDRESTDTQYF. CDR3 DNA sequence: TGTGCCATCAGAAAGGACAGGGAGAGCACAGATACGCAGTATTTT.

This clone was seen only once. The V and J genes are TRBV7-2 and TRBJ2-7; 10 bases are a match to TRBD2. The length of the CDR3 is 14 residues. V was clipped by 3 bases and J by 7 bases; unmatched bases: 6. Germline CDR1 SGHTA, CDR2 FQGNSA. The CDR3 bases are TGTGCCAGCAGCTTTCTAGCGGGAGTAGGGGAGCAGTACTTC. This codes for CASSFLAGVGEQYF.

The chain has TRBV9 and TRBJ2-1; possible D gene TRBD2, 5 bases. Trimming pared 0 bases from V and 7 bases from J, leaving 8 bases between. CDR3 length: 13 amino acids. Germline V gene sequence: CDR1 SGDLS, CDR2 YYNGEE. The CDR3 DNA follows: TGTGCCAGCAGCGTAGCGGGGAGTAATGAGCAGTTCTTC. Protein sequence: CASSVAGSNEQFF.

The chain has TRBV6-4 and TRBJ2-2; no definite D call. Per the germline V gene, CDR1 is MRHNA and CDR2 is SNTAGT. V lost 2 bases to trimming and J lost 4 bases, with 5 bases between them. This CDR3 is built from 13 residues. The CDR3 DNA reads TGTGCCAGCAGTGACAAGATCACCGGGGAGCTGTTTTTT. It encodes CASSDKITGELFF.

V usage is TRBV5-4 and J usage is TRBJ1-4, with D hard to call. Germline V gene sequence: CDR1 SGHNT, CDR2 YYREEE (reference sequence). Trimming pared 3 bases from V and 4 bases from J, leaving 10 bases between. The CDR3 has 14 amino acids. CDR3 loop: CASSSAGVNEKLFF. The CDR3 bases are TGTGCCAGCAGCTCCGCTGGGGTTAATGAAAAACTGTTTTTT.

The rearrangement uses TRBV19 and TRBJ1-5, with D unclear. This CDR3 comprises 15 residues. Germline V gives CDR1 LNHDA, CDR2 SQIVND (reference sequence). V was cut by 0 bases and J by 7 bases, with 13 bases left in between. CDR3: CASSIDRGREQPQHF. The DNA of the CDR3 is TGTGCCAGTAGTATAGATCGAGGGAGGGAACAGCCCCAGCATTTT.

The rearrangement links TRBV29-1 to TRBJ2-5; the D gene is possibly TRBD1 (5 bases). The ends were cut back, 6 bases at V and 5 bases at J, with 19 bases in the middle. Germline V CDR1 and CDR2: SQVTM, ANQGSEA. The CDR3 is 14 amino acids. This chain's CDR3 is CSVWTPQTSETQYF. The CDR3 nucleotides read TGCAGCGTGTGGACACCTCAAACGTCGGAGACCCAGTACTTC.

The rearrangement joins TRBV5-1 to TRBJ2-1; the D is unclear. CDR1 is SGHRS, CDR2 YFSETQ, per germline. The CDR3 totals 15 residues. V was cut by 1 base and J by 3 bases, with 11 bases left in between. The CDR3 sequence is CASSLNPQIYNEQFF. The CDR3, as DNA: TGCGCCAGCAGCTTGAATCCACAGATCTACAATGAGCAGTTCTTC.

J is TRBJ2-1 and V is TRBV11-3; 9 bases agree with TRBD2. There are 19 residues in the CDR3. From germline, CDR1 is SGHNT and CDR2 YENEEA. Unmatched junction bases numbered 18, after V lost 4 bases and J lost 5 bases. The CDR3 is CASSSLLEWSGLAHNEQFF. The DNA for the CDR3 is TGTGCCAGCAGCTCGCTATTAGAGTGGTCGGGACTAGCTCACAATGAGCAGTTCTTC.

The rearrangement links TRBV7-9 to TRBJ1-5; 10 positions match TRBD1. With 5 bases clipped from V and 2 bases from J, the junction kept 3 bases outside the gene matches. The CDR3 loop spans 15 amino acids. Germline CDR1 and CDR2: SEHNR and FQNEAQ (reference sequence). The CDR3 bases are TGTGCCAGCAGCCCTGGGACAGGGGGCAATCAGCCCCAGCATTTT. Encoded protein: CASSPGTGGNQPQHF.

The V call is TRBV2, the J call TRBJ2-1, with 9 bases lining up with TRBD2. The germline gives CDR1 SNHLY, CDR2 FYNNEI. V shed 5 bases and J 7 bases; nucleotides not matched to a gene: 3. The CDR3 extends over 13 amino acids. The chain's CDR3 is CASSLGLANEQFF. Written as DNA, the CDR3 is TGTGCCAGCAGTCTGGGACTAGCTAATGAGCAGTTCTTC.

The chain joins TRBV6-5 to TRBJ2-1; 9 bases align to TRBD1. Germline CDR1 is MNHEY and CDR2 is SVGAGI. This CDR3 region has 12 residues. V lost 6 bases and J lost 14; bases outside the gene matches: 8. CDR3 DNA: TGTGCCAGCAGCCGTGGACAGGGGAGTAAGTTCTTC. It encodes CASSRGQGSKFF.

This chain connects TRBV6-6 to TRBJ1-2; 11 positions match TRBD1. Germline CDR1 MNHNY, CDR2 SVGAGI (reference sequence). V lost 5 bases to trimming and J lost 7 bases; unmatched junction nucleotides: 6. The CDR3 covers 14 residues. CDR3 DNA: TGTGCCAGCAGTCGGACAGGGGGCGCGGGTGGCTACACCTTC. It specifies CASSRTGGAGGYTF.

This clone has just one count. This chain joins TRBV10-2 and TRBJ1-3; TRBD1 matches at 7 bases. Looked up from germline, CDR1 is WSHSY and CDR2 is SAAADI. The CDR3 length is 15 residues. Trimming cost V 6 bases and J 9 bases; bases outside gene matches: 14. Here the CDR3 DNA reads TGCGCCAGCAGGGCCCCCGGGACAGCGTCGGGCACCATATATTTT. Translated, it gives CASRAPGTASGTIYF.

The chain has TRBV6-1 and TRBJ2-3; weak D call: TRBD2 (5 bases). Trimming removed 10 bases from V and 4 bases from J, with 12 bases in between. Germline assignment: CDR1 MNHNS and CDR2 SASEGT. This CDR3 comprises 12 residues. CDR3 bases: TGTGCCACCTCAAGGGAGTCAGATACGCAGTATTTT. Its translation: CATSRESDTQYF.

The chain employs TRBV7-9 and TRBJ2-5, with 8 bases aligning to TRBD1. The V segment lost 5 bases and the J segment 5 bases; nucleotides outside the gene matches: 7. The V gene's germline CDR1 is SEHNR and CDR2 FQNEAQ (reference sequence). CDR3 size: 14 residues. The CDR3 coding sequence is TGTGCCAGCAGCACCTCAGGGGGCAGGGAGACCCAGTACTTC. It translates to CASSTSGGRETQYF.